These T cell receptor beta chains were read from a single sample in a study of cytomegalovirus exposure and HLA in healthy donors. Profiling relied on immunoSEQ multiplex PCR, and the TCRdb table lists in-frame clones only, not all of them. The table lists 150,000 to 200,000 clones, 80% of them singletons. The specimen was PBMCs. The origin of the receptors is a woman in her forties in good health and CMV-seronegative. Each CDR3 is given with its conserved first and last residue. The D gene is left open where the match is weak. Size is omitted from some rows. Given values are once, few, many or a class for expanded clones.

J,D,V,size,DNA,CDR3
TRBJ2-7,-,TRBV28,-,TGTGCCAGCAGTGAACCTCTAAGCTACGAGCAGTACTTC,CASSEPLSYEQYF
TRBJ1-2,TRBD1,TRBV4-2,-,TGTGCCAGCAGCCAAGGGAGGGACAGGGAGTCTCAGTTGGGGGGCTACACCTTC,CASSQGRDRESQLGGYTF
TRBJ2-5,TRBD2,TRBV7-2,-,TGTGCCAGCAGCTTAAGACTAGCGGGGGGGCTTGGGGAGACCCAGTACTTC,CASSLRLAGGLGETQYF
TRBJ2-1,TRBD2,TRBV28,-,TGTGCCAGCAGTTTAGGGACTATGCAGCAGTTCTTC,CASSLGTMQQFF
TRBJ1-3,-,TRBV7-9,once,TGTGCCAGCAGCACAAACAGGGTACCGTTCTCTGGAAACACCATATATTTT,CASSTNRVPFSGNTIYF
TRBJ2-7,TRBD1,TRBV27,-,TGTGCCAGCAGTTCCCAAAGGACAGGGTCGGTCTACGAGCAGTACTTC,CASSSQRTGSVYEQYF
TRBJ2-5,-,TRBV9,few,TGTGCCAGCAGCGTAGGGAGGCGGGGACCCCAAGAGACCCAGTACTTC,CASSVGRRGPQETQYF
TRBJ1-5,TRBD1,TRBV7-8,-,TGTGCCAGCAGCTTAGTCGGGGGTACAGGGGGCAGTCAGCCCCAGCATTTT,CASSLVGGTGGSQPQHF
TRBJ1-2,-,TRBV6-4,few,TGTGCCAGCAGTGACTCCCAGAAAAGTAACTATGGCTACACCTTC,CASSDSQKSNYGYTF
TRBJ2-3,-,TRBV6-6,-,TGTGCCAGCAGTTACTTCCAAACAGATACGCAGTATTTT,CASSYFQTDTQYF
TRBJ2-2,-,TRBV5-1,few,TGCGCCAGCAGCTTTTCGGCGAACACCGGGGAGCTGTTTTTT,CASSFSANTGELFF
TRBJ2-3,TRBD2,TRBV7-3,few,TGTGCCAGCAGCTTTCAGCGGGGGAGCACAGATACGCAGTATTTT,CASSFQRGSTDTQYF
TRBJ2-5,TRBD2,TRBV7-2,-,TGTGCCAGCAGCCCAACTAGCGGGAATCAAGAGACCCAGTACTTC,CASSPTSGNQETQYF
TRBJ2-1,-,TRBV10-3,-,TGTGCCATCAGTGCTGAGGACTCCCCTAACTATGAGCAGTTCTTC,CAISAEDSPNYEQFF
TRBJ2-3,TRBD2,TRBV4-2,-,TGTGCCAGCAGCCTGACCGGTAGCGGGAGTGATACGCAGTATTTT,CASSLTGSGSDTQYF
TRBJ1-1,-,TRBV6-1,few,TGTGCCAGCAGTTATCAAAATCAGTGGACTGAAGCTTTCTTT,CASSYQNQWTEAFF
TRBJ2-7,TRBD1,TRBV10-3,-,TGTGCCATCAGTGAACAGGGGGCGGGATACGAGCAGTACTTC,CAISEQGAGYEQYF
TRBJ2-1,-,TRBV6-6,-,TGTGCCAGCAGCCCTGCCAGGTTCGATGAGCAGTTCTTC,CASSPARFDEQFF
TRBJ2-7,-,TRBV5-1,-,TGCGCCAGCAGCTCCATCACAGGGAATTACGAGCAGTACTTC,CASSSITGNYEQYF
TRBJ2-3,TRBD2,TRBV5-1,once,TGCGCCAGCAGCTTGGAGGCGGGGGGGCTCGGTACGCAGTATTTT,CASSLEAGGLGTQYF
TRBJ1-2,-,TRBV6-1,few,TGTGCCAGCAGTACCGGCCCCGGGGGCTATGGCTACACCTTC,CASSTGPGGYGYTF
TRBJ2-7,TRBD1,TRBV13,once,TGTGCCAGCAGTTATGGGACAGCGTCCTCCTACGAGCAGTACTTC,CASSYGTASSYEQYF
TRBJ1-2,-,TRBV27,-,TGTGCCAGCAGTTTATCGGGAGTGGGCTATGGCTACACCTTC,CASSLSGVGYGYTF
TRBJ2-3,-,TRBV7-9,-,TGTGCCAGCAGCTTAGGCGGGGAAGGCACAGATACGCAGTATTTT,CASSLGGEGTDTQYF
TRBJ2-3,TRBD2,TRBV2,-,TGTGCCAGCAGCCCGGGCGGGAGAGGGGATACGCAGTATTTT,CASSPGGRGDTQYF
TRBJ1-6,-,TRBV25-1,-,TGTGCCAGCAGTTACCCGAACAGTGCTTCACCCCTCCACTTT,CASSYPNSASPLHF
TRBJ2-5,TRBD2,TRBV15,-,TGTGCCACCAGCAGAGATCTAGCGGGGGGGCGGGGGGAGACCCAGTACTTC,CATSRDLAGGRGETQYF
TRBJ1-1,TRBD1,TRBV20-1,-,TGCAGTGCTTACAGGGGCGTCGAAGCTTTCTTT,CSAYRGVEAFF
TRBJ1-2,TRBD1,TRBV6-5,-,TGTGCCAGCAGCCGACAGGGGGCGGACTATGGCTACACCTTC,CASSRQGADYGYTF
TRBJ2-2,-,TRBV5-4,-,TGTGCCAGCAGCGTGGGAGCGGGCCCCGGGGAGCTGTTTTTT,CASSVGAGPGELFF
TRBJ1-2,-,TRBV30,-,TGTGCCTGGACCCCCGGGACAACTTATGGCTACACCTTC,CAWTPGTTYGYTF
TRBJ2-1,-,TRBV30,-,TGTGCCTGGAGTGTACGGGGGAATGAGCAGTTCTTC,CAWSVRGNEQFF
TRBJ1-2,TRBD1,TRBV29-1,few,TGCAGCGTCGCCGGGACAGGCTATGGCTACACCTTC,CSVAGTGYGYTF
TRBJ1-1,-,TRBV12-5,-,TGTGCTAGTGGTTTGGTGGGAGGTGAAGCTTTCTTT,CASGLVGGEAFF
TRBJ1-1,-,TRBV19,few,TGTGCCAGTAGCACGACAGCTTACACTGAAGCTTTCTTT,CASSTTAYTEAFF
TRBJ2-7,TRBD2,TRBV6-5,-,TGTGCCGTACTAGCGGAAAGCTACGAGCAGTACTTC,CAVLAESYEQYF
TRBJ2-1,TRBD2,TRBV14,-,TGTGCCAGCAGCCAAGATCGCCTAGCGGACTCCTACAATGAGCAGTTCTTC,CASSQDRLADSYNEQFF
TRBJ2-7,-,TRBV4-1,-,TGCGCCAGCAGCCAAGTACGGCAGGGCCCCGAGCAGTACTTC,CASSQVRQGPEQYF
TRBJ2-1,-,TRBV19,-,TGTGCCAGTAGTATCACGAGGTTCAGTGGAGACAATGAGCAGTTCTTC,CASSITRFSGDNEQFF
TRBJ1-2,-,TRBV30,-,TGTGCCTGGAGTGTAGGTGCAGGGGACGGCTACACCTTC,CAWSVGAGDGYTF
TRBJ1-5,-,TRBV7-2,few,TGTGCCAGCAGCTTAGCCCGACAGAACAATCAGCCCCAGCATTTT,CASSLARQNNQPQHF
TRBJ2-7,-,TRBV4-3,-,TGCGCCAGCAGCCAAGACAGGGGAATGCCCTACGAGCAGTACTTC,CASSQDRGMPYEQYF
TRBJ2-3,TRBD2,TRBV7-3,few,TGTGCCAGCAGCTTAGGGCTAGCGGCAGATACGCAGTATTTT,CASSLGLAADTQYF